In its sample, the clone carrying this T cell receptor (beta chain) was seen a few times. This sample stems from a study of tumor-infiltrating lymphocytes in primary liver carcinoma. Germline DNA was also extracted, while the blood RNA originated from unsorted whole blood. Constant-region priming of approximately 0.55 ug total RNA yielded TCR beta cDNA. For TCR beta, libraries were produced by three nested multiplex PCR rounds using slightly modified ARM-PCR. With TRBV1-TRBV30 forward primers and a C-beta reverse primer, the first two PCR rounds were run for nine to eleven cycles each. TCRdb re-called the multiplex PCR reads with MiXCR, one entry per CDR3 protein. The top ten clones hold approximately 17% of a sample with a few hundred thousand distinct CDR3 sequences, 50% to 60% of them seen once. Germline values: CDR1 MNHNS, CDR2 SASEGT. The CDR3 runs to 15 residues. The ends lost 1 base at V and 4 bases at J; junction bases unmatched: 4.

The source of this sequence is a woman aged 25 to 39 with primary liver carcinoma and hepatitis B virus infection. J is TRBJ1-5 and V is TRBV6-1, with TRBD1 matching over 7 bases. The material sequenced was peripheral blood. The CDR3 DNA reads TGTGCCAGCAGTGAAGAGGCAGGGGGGAATCAGCCCCAGCATTTT. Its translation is CASSEEAGGNQPQHF.